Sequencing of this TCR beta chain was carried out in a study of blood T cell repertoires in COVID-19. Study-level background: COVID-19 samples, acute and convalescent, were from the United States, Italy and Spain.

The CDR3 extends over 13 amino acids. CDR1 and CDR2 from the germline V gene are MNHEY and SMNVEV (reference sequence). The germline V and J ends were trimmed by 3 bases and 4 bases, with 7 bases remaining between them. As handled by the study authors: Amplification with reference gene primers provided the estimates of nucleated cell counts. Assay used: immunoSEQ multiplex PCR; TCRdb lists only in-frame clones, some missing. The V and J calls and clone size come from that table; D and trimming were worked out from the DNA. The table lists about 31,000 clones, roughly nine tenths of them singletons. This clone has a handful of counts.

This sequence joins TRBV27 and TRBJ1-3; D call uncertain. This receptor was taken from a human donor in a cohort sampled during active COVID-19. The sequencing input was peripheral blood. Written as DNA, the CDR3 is TGTGCCAGCAGTTTGTCCGGGGGAAACACCATATATTTT. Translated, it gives CASSLSGGNTIYF.